This T cell receptor (beta chain) comes out of a study of cytomegalovirus exposure and HLA in healthy donors. Across the whole study: Approximately 170 million T cells yielded 117 million unique TCR beta sequences in earlier analysis.

PCR amplification relied on 60 Vbeta primers (plus 13 Jbeta primers). Repertoires were generated with immunoSEQ multiplex PCR, while TCRdb's copy carries only in-frame clones and drops some. The sample includes roughly 130,000 clones, more than 60% of them seen just once. Study outcomes and limitations: Within a later analysis, the majority of CMV-associated TCR beta chains appeared HLA-restricted.

Comment on this clone: What it recognizes is unknown.

The V gene's germline CDR1 is WSHSY and CDR2 SAAADI. CDR3 size: 13 residues. V was pared by 4 bases and J by 12 bases, with 8 bases of the junction left unmatched. V usage is TRBV10-2 and J usage is TRBJ2-1, with 8 bases fitting TRBD2. The source of this sequence is a woman aged 40-49 years in good health and CMV-seropositive. The sequencing input was PBMCs. CDR3 DNA sequence: TGCGCCAGCAGTGTCGGGGGGGGCTCCGGGCAGTTCTTC. Translated, it gives CASSVGGGSGQFF.